This T cell receptor beta chain appears in the sequencing data of a study of Ad26.COV2.S vaccination and SARS-CoV-2 variants. Looked up from germline, CDR1 is SGDLS and CDR2 is YYNGEE. The CDR3 spans 14 residues. The V and J ends lost 0 bases and 0 bases respectively, with 5 bases between them. Generated by immunoSEQ multiplex PCR, the TCRdb table keeps only in-frame clones and is missing some. The table lists roughly 380,000 clones, roughly nine tenths of them singletons. As regards this clone: The same CDR3 can be traced to other DNA sequences in this sample.

The sequenced sample was peripheral blood, obtained after recovery from COVID-19. This TCR was recovered from a human donor who had recovered from COVID-19. The gene calls are TRBV9 and TRBJ2-3; unclear D gene. The CDR3 DNA reads as TGTGCCAGCAGCGTAGGGGCTAGCACAGATACGCAGTATTTT. Its protein is CASSVGASTDTQYF.